This T cell receptor (beta chain) appears in the sequencing data of a study of control samples from healthy donors and cancer patients. The CDR3 sequence is 16 residues long. CDR1 SEHNR and CDR2 FQNEAQ come from the germline V gene (reference sequence). V lost 3 bases to trimming and J lost 3 bases; unmatched junction nucleotides: 7. Libraries were prepared by immunoSEQ multiplex PCR; TCRdb keeps only in-frame clonotypes and omits some of them. The sample includes 150,000 to 200,000 clones, 91% seen only once; the top ten take 1.5%. The rearrangement links TRBV7-9 to TRBJ1-4, with 7 bases aligning to TRBD1. The sequenced sample consisted of blood. The TCR sequence derives from a woman in her twenties or thirties in good health. CDR3 DNA sequence: TGTGCCAGCAGCTTCCCTCGACAGGGAGCTAATGAAAAACTGTTTTTT. This translates into CASSFPRQGANEKLFF.